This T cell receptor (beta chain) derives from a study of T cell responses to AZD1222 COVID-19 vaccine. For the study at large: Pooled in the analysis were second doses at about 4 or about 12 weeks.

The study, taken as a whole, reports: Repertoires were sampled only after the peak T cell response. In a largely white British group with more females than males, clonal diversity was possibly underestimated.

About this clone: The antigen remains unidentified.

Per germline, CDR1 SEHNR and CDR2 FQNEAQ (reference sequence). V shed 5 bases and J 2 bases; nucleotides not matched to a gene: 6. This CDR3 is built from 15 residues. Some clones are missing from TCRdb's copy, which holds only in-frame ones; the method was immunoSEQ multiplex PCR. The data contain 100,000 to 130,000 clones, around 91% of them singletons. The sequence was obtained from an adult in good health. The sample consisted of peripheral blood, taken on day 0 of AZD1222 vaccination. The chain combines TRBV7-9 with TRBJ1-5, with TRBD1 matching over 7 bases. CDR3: CASSRTGTGNQPQHF. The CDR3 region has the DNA TGTGCCAGCAGCCGTACCGGGACAGGCAATCAGCCCCAGCATTTT. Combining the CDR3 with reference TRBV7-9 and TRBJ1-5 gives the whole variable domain DTGVSQNPRHKITKRGQNVTFRCDPISEHNRLYWYRQTLGQGPEFLTYFQNEAQLEKSRLLSDRFSAERPKGSFSTLEIQRTEQGDSAMYLCASSRTGTGNQPQHFGDGTRLSIL.